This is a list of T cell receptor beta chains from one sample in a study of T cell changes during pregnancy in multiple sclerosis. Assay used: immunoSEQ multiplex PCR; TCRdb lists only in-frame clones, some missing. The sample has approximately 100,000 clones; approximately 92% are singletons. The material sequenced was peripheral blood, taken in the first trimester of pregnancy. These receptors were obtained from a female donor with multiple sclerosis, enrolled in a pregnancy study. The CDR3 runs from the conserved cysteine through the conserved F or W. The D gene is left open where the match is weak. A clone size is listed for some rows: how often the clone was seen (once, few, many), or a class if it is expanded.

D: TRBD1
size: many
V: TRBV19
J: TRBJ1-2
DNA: TGTGCCAGTAGGCTCGGGACAGGGCTTGGCTACACCTTC
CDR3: CASRLGTGLGYTF

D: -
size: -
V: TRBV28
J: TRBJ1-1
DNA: TGTGCCAGCCACTTGGGAGGGAACACTGAAGCTTTCTTT
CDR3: CASHLGGNTEAFF

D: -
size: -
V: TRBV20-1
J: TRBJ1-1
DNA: TGCAGTGCTAGTTCTAGCCTGGCTTTCTTT
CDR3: CSASSSLAFF

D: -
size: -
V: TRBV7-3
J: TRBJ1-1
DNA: TGTGCCAGCAGCTTAGGGGGGGGGACTGAAGCTTTCTTT
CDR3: CASSLGGGTEAFF

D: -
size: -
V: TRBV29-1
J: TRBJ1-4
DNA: TGCAGCGTTGTGGGGCCCAATGAAAAACTGTTTTTT
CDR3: CSVVGPNEKLFF

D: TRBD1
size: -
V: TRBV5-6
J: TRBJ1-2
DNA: TGTGCCAGCAGCACGGGGGACAGGCTATTCTATGGCTACACCTTC
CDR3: CASSTGDRLFYGYTF

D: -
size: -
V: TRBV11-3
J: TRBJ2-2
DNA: TGTGCCAGCAGCCCAACTCCGAACACCGGGGAGCTGTTTTTT
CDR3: CASSPTPNTGELFF

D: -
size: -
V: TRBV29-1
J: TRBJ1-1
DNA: TGCAGCGTTGAAGATCGAGCCATGAACACTGAAGCTTTCTTT
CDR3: CSVEDRAMNTEAFF

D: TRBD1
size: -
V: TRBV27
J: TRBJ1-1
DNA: TGTGCCAGCAGTTTCTCCACAGGGGTCTCTGAAGCTTTCTTT
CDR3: CASSFSTGVSEAFF

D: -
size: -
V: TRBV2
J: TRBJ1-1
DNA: TGTGCCAGCAGTGACTCTGACTACACTGAAGCTTTCTTT
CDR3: CASSDSDYTEAFF

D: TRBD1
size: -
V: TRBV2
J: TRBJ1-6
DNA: TGTGCCAGCAGGGACAGGGGGAATTCACCCCTCCACTTT
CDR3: CASRDRGNSPLHF

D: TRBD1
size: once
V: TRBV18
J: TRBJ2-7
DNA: TGTGCCAGCTCAGCGCTCGAATCAGGGGGCCTATACGAGCAGTACTTC
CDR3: CASSALESGGLYEQYF

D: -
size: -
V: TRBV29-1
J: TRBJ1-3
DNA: TGCAGCGTTGAAGGCGGGGTTGCTGGAAACACCATATATTTT
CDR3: CSVEGGVAGNTIYF

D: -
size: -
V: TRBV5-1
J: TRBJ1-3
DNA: TGCGCCAGCAGCCCGACAGGTTCCGGAAACACCATATATTTT
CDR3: CASSPTGSGNTIYF

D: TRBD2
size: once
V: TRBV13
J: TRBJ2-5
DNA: TGTGCCAGCAGCACAAGTATAGCGGGGGTACCGCGTGGGACCCAGTACTTC
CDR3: CASSTSIAGVPRGTQYF

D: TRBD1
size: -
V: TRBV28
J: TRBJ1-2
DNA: TGTGCCAGCAGGGATGTTGGGGACAGAGACTATGGCTACACCTTC
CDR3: CASRDVGDRDYGYTF

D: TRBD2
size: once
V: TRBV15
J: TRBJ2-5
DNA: TGTGCCACCAGCAATAAGCGGGGGCGAGAGACCCAGTACTTC
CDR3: CATSNKRGRETQYF

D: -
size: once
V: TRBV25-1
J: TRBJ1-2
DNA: TGTGCCAGCAGTGCATCTCAGGGTCGGTATGGCTACACCTTC
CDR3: CASSASQGRYGYTF

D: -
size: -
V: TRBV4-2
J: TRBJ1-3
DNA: TGTGCCAGCAGCCAAGAGCCGCCAGATCGTACTGGAAACACCATATATTTT
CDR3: CASSQEPPDRTGNTIYF

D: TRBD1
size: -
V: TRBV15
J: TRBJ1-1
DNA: TGTGCCACCAGAAGGGGACAGGGGGACGGCACTGAAGCTTTCTTT
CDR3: CATRRGQGDGTEAFF

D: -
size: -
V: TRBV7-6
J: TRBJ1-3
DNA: TGTGCCAGCAGCTTCGGGGGTCGGAACACCATATATTTT
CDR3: CASSFGGRNTIYF

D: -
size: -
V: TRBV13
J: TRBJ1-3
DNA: TGTGCCAGCAGCTTAGGCCCGGGATCGACTGGAAACACCATATATTTT
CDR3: CASSLGPGSTGNTIYF

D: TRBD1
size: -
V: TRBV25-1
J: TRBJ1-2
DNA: TGTGCCAGCAGTGAAGGGGACAGGGGGCACGGCTACACCTTC
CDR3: CASSEGDRGHGYTF

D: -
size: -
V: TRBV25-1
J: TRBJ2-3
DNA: TGTGCCAGCAGTGAGGTGGCAGGGGCATCCGTCGGTACGCAGTATTTT
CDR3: CASSEVAGASVGTQYF

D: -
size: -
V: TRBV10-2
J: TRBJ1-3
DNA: TGCGCCAGCAGCGTAGGGACAAACGGAAACACCATATATTTT
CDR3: CASSVGTNGNTIYF

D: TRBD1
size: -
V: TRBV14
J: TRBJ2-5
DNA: TGTGCCAGCAGCCAGACAACAGGGGGAGAGACCCAGTACTTC
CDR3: CASSQTTGGETQYF

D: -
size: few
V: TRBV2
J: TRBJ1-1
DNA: TGTGCCGGAGGGGTGGTAAACACTGAAGCTTTCTTT
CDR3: CAGGVVNTEAFF

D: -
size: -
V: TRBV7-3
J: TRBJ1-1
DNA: TGTGCCAGCAGCTTAGCCCCCCCCGCGGATTGGAACACTGAAGCTTTCTTT
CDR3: CASSLAPPADWNTEAFF

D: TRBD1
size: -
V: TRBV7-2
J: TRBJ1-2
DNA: TGTGCCAGCAGCTCTGCAGGGGGTGGCTACACCTTC
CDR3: CASSSAGGGYTF

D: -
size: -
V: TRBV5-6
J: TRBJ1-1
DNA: TGTGCCAGCAGCGAACCCCTAGGGGGTAAGGCTTTCTTT
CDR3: CASSEPLGGKAFF

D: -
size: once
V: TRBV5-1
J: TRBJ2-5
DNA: TGCGCCAGCAGCGCGGCTCCGGGAGTTCTCGAGACCCAGTACTTC
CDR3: CASSAAPGVLETQYF

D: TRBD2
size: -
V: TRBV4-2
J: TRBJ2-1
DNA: TGTGCCAGCAGCCAAGATCCCAGCGGGGGGGCCAATGAGCAGTTCTTC
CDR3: CASSQDPSGGANEQFF

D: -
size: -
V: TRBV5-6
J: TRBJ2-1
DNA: TGTGCCAGCAGCCCAGGATCAATATACAATGAGCAGTTCTTC
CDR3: CASSPGSIYNEQFF